The 19 T cell receptor beta chains in this list originate from one sample, sequenced in a study of graft-versus-host responses after intestinal transplantation. Generated by immunoSEQ multiplex PCR, the TCRdb table keeps only in-frame clones and is missing some. The sample carries about 88,000 clones, 91% recorded once. These receptors' antigens are unknown. This sample comprised unstimulated CD4+ T cells sorted from spleen or lymph node cells, obtained before transplant. These receptors came from a human donor who was the organ donor for an intestinal transplant.

The rearrangement links TRBV6-6 to TRBJ2-7; possibly TRBD2 for D (6 bases). From germline, CDR1 is MNHNY and CDR2 SVGAGI (reference sequence). The CDR3 consists of 14 residues. V dropped 4 bases and J dropped 6 bases, with 16 bases sitting between them. CDR3 in amino acids: CASSLGPRGSEQYF. As DNA, the CDR3 is TGTGCCAGCAGTTTGGGACCTCGGGGGAGCGAGCAGTACTTC.

The rearrangement joins TRBV27 to TRBJ2-3; 10 nucleotides match TRBD2. The CDR3 sequence is 16 residues long. V lost 8 bases and J lost 2; bases outside the gene matches: 10. CDR1 is MNHEY, CDR2 SMNVEV, per germline (reference sequence). CDR3 sequence (DNA): TGTGCCAGCGGAAGTCTAGCGGGAGAGGCCACAGATACGCAGTATTTT. It is translated as CASGSLAGEATDTQYF.

Only one count was recorded for this clone. This chain joins TRBV6-1 and TRBJ2-3; 7 positions match TRBD1. The germline V gene has CDR1 MNHNS and CDR2 SASEGT. This CDR3 spans 14 amino acids. Unmatched junction bases numbered 3, after V lost 5 bases and J lost 1 base. The CDR3 DNA reads TGTGCCAGCAGTAAGGGGGCGGGCACAGATACGCAGTATTTT. This codes for CASSKGAGTDTQYF.

This rearrangement joins TRBV28 to TRBJ2-7; a weak D match, TRBD1 (6 bases). Trimming stripped 6 bases from V and 3 bases from J, with 12 bases between. The CDR3 runs to 13 residues. Germline CDR1 is MDHEN and CDR2 is SYDVKM. CDR3 amino acids: CASRAGQNYEQYF. The CDR3 bases are TGTGCCAGCAGAGCTGGACAGAACTACGAGCAGTACTTC.

The chain couples TRBV7-3 to TRBJ2-1; possibly TRBD1 for D (5 bases). Per germline, CDR1 SGHTA and CDR2 FQGTGA. The CDR3 loop spans 13 amino acids. Deletions cut 5 bases from V and 4 bases from J, with 9 bases between. The CDR3: CASSVQGYNEQFF. The CDR3 DNA is TGTGCCAGCAGCGTCCAGGGTTACAATGAGCAGTTCTTC.

J is TRBJ1-2 and V is TRBV10-3, with D unclear. The germline gives CDR1 ENHRY, CDR2 SYGVKD. The CDR3 runs to 14 residues. The V end lost 0 bases, the J end lost 2 bases, and 7 bases lay between the germline ends. CDR3 sequence: CAISESGRNYGYTF. CDR3 DNA: TGTGCCATCAGTGAGTCCGGCAGGAACTATGGCTACACCTTC.

The rearrangement links TRBV28 to TRBJ2-1; D possibly corresponds to TRBD2 (6 bases). Germline CDR1 and CDR2: MDHEN and SYDVKM. Deletions cut 7 bases from V and 2 bases from J, with 15 bases between. The CDR3 consists of 15 residues. The CDR3 DNA is TGTGCCAGCACGCGAGGAGGGAGGCCCTACAATGAGCAGTTCTTC. It codes for CASTRGGRPYNEQFF.

In its sample, this clone was seen once. V and J are TRBV5-4 and TRBJ2-7; D possibly corresponds to TRBD2 (5 bases). The germline CDR1 and CDR2 sequences are SGHNT and YYREEE (reference sequence). Trimming left V 0 bases short and J 6 bases short, with 10 bases between. The CDR3 loop spans 13 amino acids. CDR3 in DNA: TGTGCCAGCAGCTTGGTCGAGGCGGGCGAGCAGTACTTC. Protein: CASSLVEAGEQYF. Based on the CDR3 plus reference TRBV5-4 and TRBJ2-7, the full variable domain is ETGVTQSPTHLIKTRGQQVTLRCSSQSGHNTVSWYQQALGQGPQFIFQYYREEENGRGNFPPRFSGLQFPNYSSELNVNALELDDSALYLCASSLVEAGEQYFGPGTRLTVT.

V is TRBV5-1 and J is TRBJ2-1; D ambiguous. The CDR3 is 15 residues long. From germline, CDR1 is SGHRS and CDR2 YFSETQ. Trimming removed 0 bases from V and 4 bases from J, with 11 bases in between. The CDR3 DNA follows: TGCGCCAGCAGCTTGGTGGCAGGCTCATACAATGAGCAGTTCTTC. It translates to CASSLVAGSYNEQFF.

The chain recombines TRBV29-1 with TRBJ2-3; a weak D match, TRBD1 (6 bases). The CDR3 totals 15 residues. CDR1 SQVTM and CDR2 ANQGSEA come from the germline V gene. V lost 5 bases to trimming and J lost 3 bases, with 18 bases between them. This CDR3 reads CSVMALGGATDTQYF. The CDR3 nucleotides are TGCAGCGTTATGGCTTTAGGGGGAGCAACAGATACGCAGTATTTT.

The chain recombines TRBV29-1 with TRBJ2-5, with D possibly TRBD1 on 5 matching bases. Between the trimmed V and J ends, which lost 4 bases and 5 bases, there was a span of 11 bases. This CDR3 is built from 12 residues. Germline CDR1 SQVTM, CDR2 ANQGSEA. The CDR3 sequence: CSVARVGETQYF. CDR3 sequence (DNA): TGCAGCGTTGCCAGGGTAGGGGAGACCCAGTACTTC. Variable domain in full (rest from reference TRBV29-1 and TRBJ2-5): SAVISQKPSRDICQRGTSLTIQCQVDSQVTMMFWYRQQPGQSLTLIATANQGSEATYESGFVIDKFPISRPNLTFSTLTVSNMSPEDSSIYLCSVARVGETQYFGPGTRLLVL.

The rearrangement joins TRBV11-2 to TRBJ1-2, with 9 bases lining up with TRBD1. CDR1 and CDR2 from the germline V gene are SGHAT and FQNNGV. This CDR3 is built from 16 residues. V lost 4 bases and J lost 2; bases outside the gene matches: 8. The CDR3: CASSSTSGTGNYGYTF. CDR3 in DNA: TGTGCCAGCAGCTCGACCTCCGGGACAGGGAACTATGGCTACACCTTC.

In this sample, this clone turned up once. This chain links TRBV5-1 with TRBJ2-4; D is uncertain. Trimming pared 1 base from V and 6 bases from J, leaving 11 bases between. The germline CDR1 and CDR2 sequences are SGHRS and YFSETQ. The CDR3 sequence is 14 residues long. The CDR3 is CASSLNFKPNIQYF. The CDR3 bases are TGCGCCAGCAGCTTGAACTTTAAACCAAACATTCAGTACTTC. Filled out from reference TRBV5-1 and TRBJ2-4, the complete variable domain reads KAGVTQTPRYLIKTRGQQVTLSCSPISGHRSVSWYQQTPGQGLQFLFEYFSETQRNKGNFPGRFSGRQFSNSRSEMNVSTLELGDSALYLCASSLNFKPNIQYFGAGTRLSVL.

V usage is TRBV27 and J usage is TRBJ1-2, with TRBD1 matching 11 bases. J gave up 7 bases and V 6 bases, and 16 bases lay outside the gene matches. The CDR3 has 17 residues. Germline CDR1 and CDR2: MNHEY and SMNVEV (reference sequence). As DNA, the CDR3 is TGTGCCAGCAGGCACTCAGGAACCGGACAGGGGGCTGGTGGCTACACCTTC. It specifies CASRHSGTGQGAGGYTF.

Here the CDR3 DNA reads TGTGCCAGCAGTGAAGTGGGACAGGCCGTACCCCTACGGTACTTC. This gives the protein CASSEVGQAVPLRYF. The chain joins TRBV2 to TRBJ2-7, with 8 bases fitting TRBD1. CDR3 length: 15 amino acids. The V segment lost 1 base and the J segment 12 bases; nucleotides outside the gene matches: 14. The V gene's germline CDR1 is SNHLY and CDR2 FYNNEI.

The chain combines TRBV4-1 with TRBJ1-2; 10 bases are shared with TRBD1. The junction had 11 bases not matched to a gene; V was cut back by 4 bases and J by 6 bases. The germline gives CDR1 MGHRA, CDR2 YSYEKL. This CDR3 spans 16 amino acids. This chain's CDR3 is CASSLVPGQGSDGYTF. CDR3 bases: TGCGCCAGCAGCCTTGTACCGGGACAGGGGTCGGATGGCTACACCTTC.

The rearrangement joins TRBV7-2 to TRBJ2-5; D may be TRBD1 (5 bases). This CDR3 contains 14 residues. Germline CDR1 is SGHTA and CDR2 is FQGNSA. The V end was cut by 5 bases, the J end by 6 bases, with 16 bases between. The DNA of the CDR3 is TGTGCCAGCAGCCCCCCGGCAGGGTCTAAGACCCAGTACTTC. It translates to CASSPPAGSKTQYF.

The genes are TRBV30 and TRBJ2-4; 7 positions agree with TRBD2. The V and J ends lost 0 bases and 8 bases, in that order; junction bases with no gene match: 10. In germline, CDR1 is GTSNPN, CDR2 SVGIG (reference sequence). CDR3 length: 15 amino acids. CDR3 loop: CAWSVLERGGDIQYF. The CDR3 nucleotides are TGTGCCTGGAGTGTACTGGAGCGGGGCGGTGACATTCAGTACTTC.

The table lists this clone with a count of one. The rearrangement uses TRBV29-1 and TRBJ2-7, with 9 bases matching TRBD2. The CDR3 is 12 residues long. The V and J ends lost 6 bases and 7 bases, in that order; junction bases with no gene match: 7. Germline CDR1 is SQVTM and CDR2 is ANQGSEA. The CDR3 region is CSVVAGAWEQYF. Here the CDR3 DNA reads TGCAGCGTGGTAGCGGGAGCTTGGGAGCAGTACTTC.